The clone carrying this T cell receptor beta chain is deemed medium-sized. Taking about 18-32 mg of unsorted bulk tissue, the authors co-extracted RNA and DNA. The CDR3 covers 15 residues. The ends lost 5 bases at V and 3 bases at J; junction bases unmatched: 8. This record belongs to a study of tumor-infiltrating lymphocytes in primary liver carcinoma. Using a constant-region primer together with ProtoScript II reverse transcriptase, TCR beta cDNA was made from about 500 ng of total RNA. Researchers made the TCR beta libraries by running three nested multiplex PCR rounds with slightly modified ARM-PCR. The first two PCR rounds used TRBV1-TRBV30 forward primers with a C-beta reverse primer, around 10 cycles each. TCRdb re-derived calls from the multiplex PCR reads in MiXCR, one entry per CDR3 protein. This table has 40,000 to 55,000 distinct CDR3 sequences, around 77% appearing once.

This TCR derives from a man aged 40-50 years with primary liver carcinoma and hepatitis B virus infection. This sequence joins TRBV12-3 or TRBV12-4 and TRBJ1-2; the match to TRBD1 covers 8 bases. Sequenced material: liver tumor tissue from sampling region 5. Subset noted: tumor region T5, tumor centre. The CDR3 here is CASSPRQGPYYGYTF. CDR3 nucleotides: TGTGCCAGCAGTCCGCGACAGGGGCCCTACTATGGCTACACCTTC.